This TCR beta chain was recorded in a study of T cell repertoires in cytomegalovirus infection. Study overall: Matching HLA type, along with CMV infection, was indicated by public TCR beta signatures.

Study-level findings and limits: Dominant in the ex vivo response were TCR beta clonotypes restricted by HLA-C and specific for CMV.

V lost 7 bases, J lost 7 bases, and 8 bases stayed unmatched. The CDR3 has 13 amino acids. Germline lookup yields CDR1 SGHVS and CDR2 FNYEAQ. This clonotype was picked up many times. Antigen unknown. TCRdb re-called the reads through MiXCR, storing one row per CDR3 protein. The sample includes more than 150,000 distinct CDR3 sequences, roughly 19% seen only once; the top ten take around 3.2%. The V gene is TRBV7-6, the J gene TRBJ2-5, with 8 bases identical to TRBD2. Specimen: PBMCs. This sequence originates from a human donor in good health (CMV status not recorded). Some clones in this sample may be carry-over from other donors' samples. The CDR3 DNA reads TGTGCCAGCACCGAAACTAGCGGAGGGACCCAGTACTTC. It codes for CASTETSGGTQYF.